A selection of T cell receptor beta chains follows, all from one sample in a study of cytomegalovirus exposure and HLA in healthy donors. Libraries were prepared by immunoSEQ multiplex PCR; TCRdb keeps only in-frame clonotypes and omits some of them. Among about 140,000 clones listed, 82% were seen once. Source material: PBMCs. The source of these receptors is a man younger than 35 in good health and CMV-seropositive. Both conserved end residues are part of each CDR3. Each record gives: D gene, J gene, clone size, V gene, CDR3 protein, CDR3 DNA. A D gene is named only where the DNA matches it firmly. Rows may omit the clone size; those that give it use once, few, many or a size class.

>TRBD1|TRBJ2-7|once|TRBV7-9
CASSGIMGQTYEQYF
TGTGCCAGCAGCGGAATCATGGGACAGACCTACGAGCAGTACTTC
>.|TRBJ2-7|.|TRBV28
CASSPGQFYEQYF
TGTGCCAGCAGCCCCGGACAATTTTACGAGCAGTACTTC
>TRBD2|TRBJ2-1|.|TRBV27
CASSLRYRIAGSTNEQFF
TGTGCCAGCAGTTTAAGGTATCGAATAGCGGGATCCACGAATGAGCAGTTCTTC
>.|TRBJ1-3|.|TRBV2
CASSEGHDRTAGNTIYF
TGTGCCAGCAGTGAGGGACACGATCGTACAGCCGGAAACACCATATATTTT
>TRBD1|TRBJ1-1|.|TRBV28
CASSLSHGTGGKNTEAFF
TGTGCCAGCAGTTTATCCCACGGGACAGGGGGTAAGAACACTGAAGCTTTCTTT
>TRBD1|TRBJ2-3|.|TRBV19
CASSSRQGSKTDTQYF
TGTGCCAGTAGTAGTCGACAGGGGAGTAAGACAGATACGCAGTATTTT
>TRBD2|TRBJ2-2|.|TRBV5-6
CASSRRTRRGGELFF
TGTGCCAGCAGCCGTAGGACTAGACGGGGCGGGGAGCTGTTTTTT
>.|TRBJ1-5|.|TRBV7-9
CASSLPDQPQHF
TGTGCCAGCAGCCTCCCGGATCAGCCCCAGCATTTT
>.|TRBJ2-7|.|TRBV6-5
CASTPGEPTQQYF
TGTGCCAGCACCCCCGGGGAGCCAACCCAGCAGTACTTC
>TRBD1|TRBJ1-4|.|TRBV28
CASSFVFGQGDKLFF
TGTGCCAGCAGTTTTGTGTTTGGACAGGGGGATAAACTGTTTTTT
>TRBD2|TRBJ2-2|.|TRBV5-6
CASSLEGLAAGELFF
TGTGCCAGCAGCTTGGAGGGACTAGCCGCCGGGGAGCTGTTTTTT
>.|TRBJ2-7|.|TRBV5-4
CASSFKGPQDEQYF
TGTGCCAGCAGCTTCAAAGGCCCCCAGGACGAGCAGTACTTC
>TRBD2|TRBJ2-7|once|TRBV4-1
CASSQDSGRAYEQYF
TGCGCCAGCAGCCAAGATAGCGGGAGGGCCTACGAGCAGTACTTC
>TRBD1|TRBJ1-1|few|TRBV14
CASSRGQGIWTEAFF
TGTGCCAGCAGCCGAGGACAGGGAATTTGGACTGAAGCTTTCTTT
>.|TRBJ1-2|.|TRBV28
CASSWRYGYTF
TGTGCCAGCAGTTGGAGATATGGCTACACCTTC
>TRBD2|TRBJ2-3|.|TRBV9
CASSVGSGSGTDTQYF
TGTGCCAGCAGCGTAGGGAGCGGGAGTGGCACAGATACGCAGTATTTT
>.|TRBJ2-2|.|TRBV7-7
CASSSRRGSNTGELFF
TGTGCTAGCAGCTCCCGACGGGGATCGAACACCGGGGAGCTGTTTTTT
>.|TRBJ1-5|.|TRBV6-6
CASSDSQGGDQPQHF
TGTGCCAGCAGCGACAGCCAGGGAGGGGATCAGCCCCAGCATTTT
>.|TRBJ2-2|.|TRBV6-1
CASSSEGDTGELFF
TGTGCCAGCAGTAGTGAGGGCGACACCGGGGAGCTGTTTTTT
>TRBD1|TRBJ2-1|.|TRBV5-8
CASSTWDRGVDEQFF
TGTGCCAGCAGCACCTGGGACAGGGGCGTCGATGAGCAGTTCTTC
>TRBD1|TRBJ1-4|.|TRBV2
CASSGGRQGKLFF
TGTGCCAGCAGTGGTGGGAGACAGGGCAAACTGTTTTTT
>TRBD1|TRBJ2-1|.|TRBV29-1
CSVPGTGGSYNEQFF
TGCAGCGTCCCCGGGACAGGGGGCTCCTACAATGAGCAGTTCTTC
>TRBD2|TRBJ2-3|.|TRBV29-1
CSVEGGERSDTQYF
TGCAGCGTTGAGGGGGGGGAGAGGTCAGATACGCAGTATTTT
>TRBD2|TRBJ2-1|.|TRBV9
CASSVDVAGVEQFF
TGTGCCAGCAGCGTAGATGTAGCGGGAGTTGAGCAGTTCTTC
>TRBD2|TRBJ2-7|.|TRBV6-6
CASIGLAGEYEQYF
TGTGCCAGCATCGGACTAGCGGGGGAATACGAGCAGTACTTC
>.|TRBJ1-2|.|TRBV28
CASSFRYTF
TGTGCCAGCAGTTTTCGGTACACCTTC
>TRBD2|TRBJ2-7|.|TRBV2
CAIPSLAGGPLSSYEQYF
TGTGCCATCCCCTCCCTAGCGGGAGGGCCCTTGAGCTCCTACGAGCAGTACTTC
>.|TRBJ2-5|.|TRBV5-1
CASRSTGETQYF
TGCGCCAGCAGGTCTACCGGAGAGACCCAGTACTTC
>TRBD1|TRBJ2-1|.|TRBV13
CASSLARDRDNEQFF
TGTGCCAGCAGCTTAGCGCGGGACAGGGACAATGAGCAGTTCTTC
>.|TRBJ2-5|.|TRBV4-1
CASSQGQGVSGTQETQYF
TGCGCCAGCAGCCAAGGCCAGGGGGTTAGCGGTACCCAAGAGACCCAGTACTTC
>.|TRBJ1-1|few|TRBV7-9
CASSLAKGGPTEAFF
TGTGCCAGCAGCTTAGCAAAAGGGGGTCCCACTGAAGCTTTCTTT
>TRBD1|TRBJ1-5|.|TRBV28
CASSHPGGGTGGWNQPQHF
TGTGCCAGCAGTCATCCCGGTGGCGGGACAGGGGGCTGGAATCAGCCCCAGCATTTT
>TRBD2|TRBJ2-7|.|TRBV28
CASSLGGGSSYEQYF
TGTGCCAGCAGTTTGGGGGGGGGTAGCTCCTACGAGCAGTACTTC
>.|TRBJ2-7|.|TRBV7-9
CASSFGQTYEQYF
TGTGCCAGCAGCTTTGGACAGACTTACGAGCAGTACTTC
>TRBD2|TRBJ2-7|.|TRBV5-4
CASSPTGLAGVGEQYF
TGTGCCAGCAGCCCGACCGGACTAGCGGGAGTGGGGGAGCAGTACTTC
>TRBD2|TRBJ2-1|.|TRBV27
CASSPPGLAGGPLYNEQFF
TGTGCCAGCAGCCCCCCGGGGCTAGCGGGAGGGCCCCTTTACAATGAGCAGTTCTTC
>.|TRBJ1-2|.|TRBV5-1
CASSEDSGSRYGYTF
TGCGCCAGCAGCGAGGACAGTGGATCAAGGTATGGCTACACCTTC
>.|TRBJ2-7|.|TRBV6-1
CASSADGSEHF
TGTGCCAGCAGTGCCGACGGGTCGGAGCACTTC
>.|TRBJ2-7|.|TRBV7-9
CASRLNTYEQYF
TGTGCCAGCCGACTCAATACATACGAGCAGTACTTC
>.|TRBJ2-3|.|TRBV5-1
CASSLGDTPSTDTQYF
TGCGCCAGCAGCTTGGGGGACACCCCCTCCACAGATACGCAGTATTTT
>TRBD2|TRBJ2-7|.|TRBV7-6
CASSLGRTASGKYEQYF
TGTGCCAGCAGCTTAGGGCGGACTGCTAGCGGAAAGTACGAGCAGTACTTC
>.|TRBJ2-1|.|TRBV7-9
CASSLGSLGSYNEQFF
TGTGCCAGCAGCTTAGGTAGTCTAGGAAGCTACAATGAGCAGTTCTTC
>TRBD1|TRBJ2-5|once|TRBV6-6
CASSYSGTGAQETQYF
TGTGCCAGCAGTTACTCCGGGACAGGGGCCCAAGAGACCCAGTACTTC
>.|TRBJ2-7|.|TRBV28
CASSLLAASSYEQYF
TGTGCCAGCAGTTTGTTAGCGGCTAGCTCCTACGAGCAGTACTTC
>.|TRBJ2-2|.|TRBV29-1
CSVERDTGELFF
TGCAGCGTTGAGAGAGACACCGGGGAGCTGTTTTTT
>TRBD2|TRBJ2-1|.|TRBV4-1
CASSQPYSGLARSYNEQFF
TGCGCCAGCAGCCAACCTTATTCAGGACTAGCCCGCTCCTACAATGAGCAGTTCTTC
>.|TRBJ1-2|.|TRBV27
CASSPTVLSYGYTF
TGTGCCAGCAGCCCGACAGTATTGAGTTATGGCTACACCTTC
>TRBD2|TRBJ2-2|.|TRBV7-9
CASSSLAGGGTGELFF
TGTGCCAGCAGCTCACTAGCGGGAGGGGGCACCGGGGAGCTGTTTTTT
>TRBD1|TRBJ1-2|.|TRBV27
CASSGGFGYTF
TGTGCCAGCTCAGGGGGATTTGGCTACACCTTC
>TRBD1|TRBJ2-5|.|TRBV27
CASRLTGEETQYF
TGTGCCAGCAGGTTGACAGGGGAAGAGACCCAGTACTTC
>TRBD1|TRBJ1-5|.|TRBV5-1
CASSAGTGDNQPQHF
TGCGCCAGCAGCGCCGGGACAGGGGACAATCAGCCCCAGCATTTT
>TRBD1|TRBJ2-7|.|TRBV25-1
CASSEFPGQGVKYEQYF
TGTGCCAGCAGTGAATTCCCGGGACAGGGGGTAAAGTACGAGCAGTACTTC